Shown below are 6 T cell receptor beta chains from a single sample sequenced in a study of PD-L1 blockade in urothelial cancer. Repertoires were generated with immunoSEQ multiplex PCR, while TCRdb's copy carries only in-frame clones and drops some. This table holds 90,000 or so clones, roughly nine tenths found once. Indicated time point: pretreatment peripheral blood. The sequencing used PBMCs, collected around atezolizumab (anti-PD-L1) treatment. The receptors shown here come from a woman of 80 years or more with urothelial cancer.

The chain links TRBV6-5 to TRBJ1-1; D is unresolved. In germline, CDR1 is MNHEY, CDR2 SVGAGI. V lost 0 bases, J lost 1 base, and 6 bases lay in between. The CDR3 spans 14 residues. CDR3 residues: CASSYSAANTEAFF. CDR3 nucleotide sequence: TGTGCCAGCAGTTACTCGGCCGCGAACACTGAAGCTTTCTTT.

The chain recombines TRBV5-1 with TRBJ2-7; TRBD1 aligns across 9 bases. Germline V CDR1 and CDR2: SGHRS, YFSETQ. V lost 2 bases to trimming and J lost 1 base; unmatched junction nucleotides: 7. The CDR3 contains 16 residues. The CDR3 sequence: CASSFPAGQGSYEQYF. The CDR3 nucleotides are TGCGCCAGCAGCTTCCCTGCGGGACAGGGTTCCTACGAGCAGTACTTC. The full variable domain, its missing parts supplied by reference TRBV5-1 and TRBJ2-7, is KAGVTQTPRYLIKTRGQQVTLSCSPISGHRSVSWYQQTPGQGLQFLFEYFSETQRNKGNFPGRFSGRQFSNSRSEMNVSTLELGDSALYLCASSFPAGQGSYEQYFGPGTRLTVT.

The chain is built from TRBV5-4 and TRBJ2-5, with 9 nucleotides matching TRBD2. Trimming removed 6 bases from V and 4 bases from J; junction bases left unmatched: 7. The CDR3 extends over 14 amino acids. CDR1 SGHNT and CDR2 YYREEE come from the germline V gene (reference sequence). DNA for the CDR3: TGTGCCAGCACGCGGGGGGGGAGTTCAGAGACCCAGTACTTC. It specifies CASTRGGSSETQYF.

V gene TRBV4-2 combines with J gene TRBJ2-7; 9 positions agree with TRBD2. V gave up 2 bases and J gave up 2 bases; unmatched junction bases: 13. The CDR3 consists of 18 residues. Germline V gene sequence: CDR1 LGHNA, CDR2 YNFKEQ. The CDR3 DNA reads TGTGCCAGCAGCCAATCCGGGGGACTAGCCAAAGCCCCCTACGAGCAGTACTTC. Encoded protein: CASSQSGGLAKAPYEQYF.

The chain employs TRBV5-1 and TRBJ2-7; 7 positions agree with TRBD1. This CDR3 is built from 16 residues. The junction had 14 bases not matched to a gene; V was cut back by 0 bases and J by 8 bases. Germline lookup yields CDR1 SGHRS and CDR2 YFSETQ. This CDR3 is CASSLGGRRDSLKQYF. CDR3 nucleotides: TGCGCCAGCAGCTTGGGCGGACGCCGGGACAGCCTAAAGCAGTACTTC.

This clone was observed a single time. The chain carries TRBV5-1 and TRBJ2-7, with 8 bases fitting TRBD1. CDR3 length: 14 residues. CDR1 and CDR2 (germline): SGHRS, YFSETQ. The V and J ends lost 4 bases and 4 bases, in that order; junction bases with no gene match: 7. The CDR3 region has the DNA TGCGCCAGCAGCCCGGGACAGGTGGGGTACGAGCAGTACTTC. Amino acid sequence: CASSPGQVGYEQYF.